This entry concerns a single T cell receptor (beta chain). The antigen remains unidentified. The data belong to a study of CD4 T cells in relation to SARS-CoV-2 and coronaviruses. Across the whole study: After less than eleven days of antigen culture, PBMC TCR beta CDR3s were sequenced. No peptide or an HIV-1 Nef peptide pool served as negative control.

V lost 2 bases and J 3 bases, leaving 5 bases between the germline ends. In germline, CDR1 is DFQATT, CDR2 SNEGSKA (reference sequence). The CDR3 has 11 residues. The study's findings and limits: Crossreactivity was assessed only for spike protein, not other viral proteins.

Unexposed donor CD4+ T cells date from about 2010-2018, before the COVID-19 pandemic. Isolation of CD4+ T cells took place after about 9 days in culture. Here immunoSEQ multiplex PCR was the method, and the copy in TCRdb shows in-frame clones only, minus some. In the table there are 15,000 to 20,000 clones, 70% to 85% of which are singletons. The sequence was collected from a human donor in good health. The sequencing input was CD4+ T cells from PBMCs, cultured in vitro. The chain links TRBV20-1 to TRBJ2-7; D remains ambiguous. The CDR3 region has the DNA TGCAGTGCTAGAATCTTCTACGAGCAGTACTTC. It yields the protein CSARIFYEQYF.